A single sample gave rise to the 8 T cell receptor beta chains below, sequenced in a study of cytomegalovirus exposure and HLA in healthy donors. The PCR made use of 60 Vbeta and 13 Jbeta primers. TCRdb's copy holds only in-frame clones and misses some; the assay was immunoSEQ multiplex PCR. The sample holds some 250,000 clones, about 81% seen once. Sequenced input: PBMCs. Receptors were obtained from a woman in her sixties or seventies in good health and CMV-seropositive.

The V call is TRBV30, the J call TRBJ2-7, with D possibly matching TRBD2 (6 bases). This CDR3 comprises 16 residues. Germline CDR1 is GTSNPN and CDR2 is SVGIG (reference sequence). The ends were cut back, 2 bases at V and 3 bases at J, with 20 bases in the middle. The CDR3 reads CAWSPIGGGSNYEQYF. The CDR3 coding sequence is TGTGCCTGGAGTCCAATTGGGGGAGGCAGTAACTACGAGCAGTACTTC.

This clone was detected only a few times. The chain carries TRBV2 and TRBJ2-2; TRBD2 aligns across 13 bases. V lost 5 bases, J lost 5 bases, and 2 bases stayed unmatched. The CDR3 extends over 15 amino acids. Germline values: CDR1 SNHLY, CDR2 FYNNEI. This CDR3 is CASSPGLAGTGELFF. The CDR3 coding sequence is TGTGCCAGCAGTCCGGGACTAGCGGGGACCGGGGAGCTGTTTTTT.

This clone was counted once. This rearrangement joins TRBV28 to TRBJ2-7; D is undetermined. The germline CDR1 and CDR2 sequences are MDHEN and SYDVKM. The ends were cut back, 5 bases at V and 4 bases at J, with 3 bases in the middle. The length of the CDR3 is 10 residues. Here the CDR3 DNA reads TGTGCCAGCAGTCATTACGAGCAGTACTTC. Amino acids: CASSHYEQYF.

V gene TRBV29-1 combines with J gene TRBJ1-2; D is unresolved. In germline, CDR1 is SQVTM, CDR2 ANQGSEA. The CDR3 has 12 residues. V was cut by 7 bases and J by 4 bases, with 13 bases left in between. In DNA form, the CDR3 reads TGCAGCGCTGATCCGGGGTTCTATGGCTACACCTTC. As protein: CSADPGFYGYTF. Complete variable domain (other parts from reference TRBV29-1 and TRBJ1-2): SAVISQKPSRDICQRGTSLTIQCQVDSQVTMMFWYRQQPGQSLTLIATANQGSEATYESGFVIDKFPISRPNLTFSTLTVSNMSPEDSSIYLCSADPGFYGYTFGSGTRLTVV.

The chain combines TRBV7-9 with TRBJ2-1; 8 bases are a match to TRBD2. Germline V lookup: CDR1 SEHNR, CDR2 FQNEAQ (reference sequence). The CDR3 length is 17 residues. V lost 1 base and J lost 7; bases outside the gene matches: 12. In DNA form, the CDR3 reads TGTGCCAGCAGCTTAGAGAATAGCGGGACCCTTCGGAATGAGCAGTTCTTC. Its translation is CASSLENSGTLRNEQFF.

The chain is built from TRBV7-2 and TRBJ2-5, with D tentatively TRBD1 (5 bases). Trimming pared 5 bases from V and 9 bases from J, leaving 16 bases between. The CDR3 runs 13 residues. Germline CDR1 SGHTA, CDR2 FQGNSA. CDR3 sequence (DNA): TGTGCCAGCAGCCCACAGGCTGTGGGGCCCCAGTACTTC. Its protein is CASSPQAVGPQYF. Combining the CDR3 with reference TRBV7-2 and TRBJ2-5 gives the whole variable domain GAGVSQSPSNKVTEKGKDVELRCDPISGHTALYWYRQSLGQGLEFLIYFQGNSAPDKSGLPSDRFSAERTGGSVSTLTIQRTQQEDSAVYLCASSPQAVGPQYFGPGTRLLVL.

This clone has only a few counts. This chain joins TRBV7-9 and TRBJ2-7; 14 bases map to TRBD2. The CDR3 contains 15 residues. Germline lookup yields CDR1 SEHNR and CDR2 FQNEAQ (reference sequence). V dropped 3 bases and J dropped 5; count of bases not matched to a gene: 3. The chain's CDR3 is CASSLTSGRAHEQYF. The CDR3 nucleotides read TGTGCCAGCAGCTTGACTAGCGGGAGGGCCCACGAGCAGTACTTC.

In its sample, this clone was seen once. The V call is TRBV6-6, the J call TRBJ1-1; D gene ambiguous. The germline V gene has CDR1 MNHNY and CDR2 SVGAGI (reference sequence). This CDR3 has 13 amino acids. V shed 6 bases and J shed 0 bases, with 8 bases lying between them. DNA of the CDR3: TGTGCCAGCAGCTCCCAGGTGAACACTGAAGCTTTCTTT. This gives the protein CASSSQVNTEAFF.